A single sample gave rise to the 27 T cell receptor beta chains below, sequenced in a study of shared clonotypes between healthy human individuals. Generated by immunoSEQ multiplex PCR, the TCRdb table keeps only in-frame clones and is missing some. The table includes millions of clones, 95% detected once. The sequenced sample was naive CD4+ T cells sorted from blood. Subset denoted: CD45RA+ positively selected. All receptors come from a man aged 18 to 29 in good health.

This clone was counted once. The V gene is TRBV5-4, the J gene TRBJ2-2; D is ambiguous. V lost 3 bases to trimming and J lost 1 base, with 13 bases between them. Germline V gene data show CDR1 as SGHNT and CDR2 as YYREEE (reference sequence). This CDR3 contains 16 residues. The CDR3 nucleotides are TGTGCCAGCAGCTCCGGCGGAACCCTGAACACCGGGGAGCTGTTTTTT. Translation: CASSSGGTLNTGELFF.

CDR3 sequence: CASSSNPLDAYGYTF. The CDR3 DNA reads as TGCGCCAGCAGCTCGAACCCTCTAGATGCCTATGGCTACACCTTC. V and J are TRBV5-1 and TRBJ1-2; unclear D gene. CDR1 is SGHRS and CDR2 is YFSETQ in the germline V gene. This CDR3 spans 15 amino acids. Deletions cut 3 bases from V and 4 bases from J, with 16 bases between.

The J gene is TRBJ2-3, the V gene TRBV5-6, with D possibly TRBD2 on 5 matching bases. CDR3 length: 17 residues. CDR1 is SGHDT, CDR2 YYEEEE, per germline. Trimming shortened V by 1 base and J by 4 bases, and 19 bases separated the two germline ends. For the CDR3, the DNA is TGTGCCAGCAGCTTGTTTGCTACCGCGCCGGGGTCAGATACGCAGTATTTT. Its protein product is CASSLFATAPGSDTQYF.

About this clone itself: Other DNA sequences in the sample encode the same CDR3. The CDR3 is CASSLRGEQYF. CDR3 DNA: TGTGCCAGCAGTTTAAGGGGCGAGCAGTACTTC. This chain connects TRBV28 to TRBJ2-7; TRBD1 is a possible D gene (5 bases). Trimming stripped 2 bases from V and 6 bases from J, with 5 bases between. The germline gives CDR1 MDHEN, CDR2 SYDVKM. CDR3 length: 11 residues.

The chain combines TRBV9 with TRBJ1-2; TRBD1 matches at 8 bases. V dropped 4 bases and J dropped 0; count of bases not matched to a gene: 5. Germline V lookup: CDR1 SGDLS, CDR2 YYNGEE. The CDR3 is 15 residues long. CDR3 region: CASSKSDRANYGYTF. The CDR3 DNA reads TGTGCCAGCAGCAAATCGGACAGGGCTAACTATGGCTACACCTTC.

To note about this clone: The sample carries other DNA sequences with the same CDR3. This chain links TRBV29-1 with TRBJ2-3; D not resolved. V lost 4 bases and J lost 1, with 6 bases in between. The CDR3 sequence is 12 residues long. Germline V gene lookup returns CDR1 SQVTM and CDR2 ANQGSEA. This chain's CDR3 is CSVVRGTDTQYF. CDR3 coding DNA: TGCAGCGTTGTTAGGGGCACAGATACGCAGTATTTT.

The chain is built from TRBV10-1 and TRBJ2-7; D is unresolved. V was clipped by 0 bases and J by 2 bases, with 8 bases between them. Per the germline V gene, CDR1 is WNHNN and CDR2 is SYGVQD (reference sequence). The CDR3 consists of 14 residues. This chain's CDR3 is CASSESAGPYEQYF. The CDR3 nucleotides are TGCGCCAGCAGTGAGTCCGCAGGCCCCTACGAGCAGTACTTC.

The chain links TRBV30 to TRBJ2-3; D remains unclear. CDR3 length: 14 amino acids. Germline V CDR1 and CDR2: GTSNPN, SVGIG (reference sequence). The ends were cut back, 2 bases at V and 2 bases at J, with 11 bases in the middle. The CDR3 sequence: CAWSPRSPTDTQYF. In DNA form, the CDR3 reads TGTGCCTGGAGTCCGCGGAGTCCCACAGATACGCAGTATTTT.

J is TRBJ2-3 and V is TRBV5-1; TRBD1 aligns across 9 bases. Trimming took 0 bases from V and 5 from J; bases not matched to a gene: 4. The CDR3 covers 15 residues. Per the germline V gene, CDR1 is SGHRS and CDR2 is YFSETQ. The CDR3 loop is CASSLGGQGRDTQYF. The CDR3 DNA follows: TGCGCCAGCAGCTTGGGGGGACAGGGCAGAGATACGCAGTATTTT.

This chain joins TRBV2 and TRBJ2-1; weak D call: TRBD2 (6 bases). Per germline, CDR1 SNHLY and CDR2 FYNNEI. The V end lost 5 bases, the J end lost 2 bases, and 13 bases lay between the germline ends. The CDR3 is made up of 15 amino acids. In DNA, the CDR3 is TGTGCCAGCAGTATTGACGGGAGTGCCTACAATGAGCAGTTCTTC. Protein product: CASSIDGSAYNEQFF.

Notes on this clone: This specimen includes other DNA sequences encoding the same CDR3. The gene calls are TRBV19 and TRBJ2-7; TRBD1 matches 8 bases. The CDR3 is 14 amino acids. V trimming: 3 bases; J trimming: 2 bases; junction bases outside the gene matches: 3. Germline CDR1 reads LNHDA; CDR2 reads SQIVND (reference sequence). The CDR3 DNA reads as TGTGCCAGTAGTATCGGACAGGGTACCTACGAGCAGTACTTC. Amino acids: CASSIGQGTYEQYF.

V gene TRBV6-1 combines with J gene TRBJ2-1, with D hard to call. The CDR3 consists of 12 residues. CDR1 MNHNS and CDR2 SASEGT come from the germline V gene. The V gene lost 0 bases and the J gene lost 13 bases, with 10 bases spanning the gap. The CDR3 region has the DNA TGTGCCAGCAGTGAAGCTTGGGGTGGTCAGTTCTTC. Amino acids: CASSEAWGGQFF.

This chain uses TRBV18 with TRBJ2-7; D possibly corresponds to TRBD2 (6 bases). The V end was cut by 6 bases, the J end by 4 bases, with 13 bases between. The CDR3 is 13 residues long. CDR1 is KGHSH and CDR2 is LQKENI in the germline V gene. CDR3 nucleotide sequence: TGTGCCAGCTCTCTCGGGACTTTTTACGAGCAGTACTTC. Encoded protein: CASSLGTFYEQYF.

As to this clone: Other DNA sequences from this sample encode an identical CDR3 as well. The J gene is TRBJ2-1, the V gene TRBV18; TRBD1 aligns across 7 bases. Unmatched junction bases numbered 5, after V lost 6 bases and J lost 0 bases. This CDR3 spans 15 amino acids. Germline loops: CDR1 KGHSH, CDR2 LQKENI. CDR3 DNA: TGTGCCAGCTCCCGGGACAGAGTCTCCTACAATGAGCAGTTCTTC. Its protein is CASSRDRVSYNEQFF.

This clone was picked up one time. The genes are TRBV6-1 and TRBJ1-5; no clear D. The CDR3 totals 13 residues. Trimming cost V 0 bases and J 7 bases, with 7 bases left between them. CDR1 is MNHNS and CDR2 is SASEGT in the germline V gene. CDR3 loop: CASSEARSQPQHF. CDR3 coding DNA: TGTGCCAGCAGTGAAGCGAGGAGCCAGCCCCAGCATTTT.

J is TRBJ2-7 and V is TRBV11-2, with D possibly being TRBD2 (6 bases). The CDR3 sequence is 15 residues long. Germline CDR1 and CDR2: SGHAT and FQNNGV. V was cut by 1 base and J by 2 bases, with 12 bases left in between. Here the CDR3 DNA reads TGTGCCAGCAGCTTAGGGGACTCTCCCCCCTACGAGCAGTACTTC. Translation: CASSLGDSPPYEQYF.

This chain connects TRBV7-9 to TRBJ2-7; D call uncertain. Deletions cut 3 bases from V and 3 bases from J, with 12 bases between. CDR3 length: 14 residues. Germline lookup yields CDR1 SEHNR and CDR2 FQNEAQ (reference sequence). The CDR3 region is CASSFGPNNYEQYF. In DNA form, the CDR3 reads TGTGCCAGCAGCTTCGGGCCTAATAACTACGAGCAGTACTTC.

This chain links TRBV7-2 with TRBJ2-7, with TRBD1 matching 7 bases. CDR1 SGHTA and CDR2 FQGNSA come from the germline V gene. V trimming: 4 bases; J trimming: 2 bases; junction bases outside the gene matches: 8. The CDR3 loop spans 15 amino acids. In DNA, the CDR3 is TGTGCCAGCAGCTACCAACAGGGGTCGCCCTACGAGCAGTACTTC. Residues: CASSYQQGSPYEQYF.

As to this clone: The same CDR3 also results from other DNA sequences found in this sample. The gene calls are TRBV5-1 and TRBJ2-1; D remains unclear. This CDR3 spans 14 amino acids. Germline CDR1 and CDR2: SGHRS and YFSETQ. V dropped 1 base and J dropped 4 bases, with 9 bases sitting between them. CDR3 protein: CASSLRGSYNEQFF. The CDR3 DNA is TGCGCCAGCAGCTTGAGAGGCTCGTACAATGAGCAGTTCTTC. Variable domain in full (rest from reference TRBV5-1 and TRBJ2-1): KAGVTQTPRYLIKTRGQQVTLSCSPISGHRSVSWYQQTPGQGLQFLFEYFSETQRNKGNFPGRFSGRQFSNSRSEMNVSTLELGDSALYLCASSLRGSYNEQFFGPGTRLTVL.

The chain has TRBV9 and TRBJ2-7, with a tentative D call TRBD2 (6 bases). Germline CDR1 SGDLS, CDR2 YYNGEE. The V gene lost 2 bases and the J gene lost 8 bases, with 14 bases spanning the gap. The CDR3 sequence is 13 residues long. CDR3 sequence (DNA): TGTGCCAGCAGCGTTTCGGGGGAGGCCCAGCAGTACTTC. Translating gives CASSVSGEAQQYF.

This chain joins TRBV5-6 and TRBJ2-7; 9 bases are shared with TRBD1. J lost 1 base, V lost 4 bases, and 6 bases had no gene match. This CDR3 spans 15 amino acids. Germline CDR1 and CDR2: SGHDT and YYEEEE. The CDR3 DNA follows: TGTGCCAGCAGCGTCCGGGACAGGGTTTCCTACGAGCAGTACTTC. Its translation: CASSVRDRVSYEQYF.

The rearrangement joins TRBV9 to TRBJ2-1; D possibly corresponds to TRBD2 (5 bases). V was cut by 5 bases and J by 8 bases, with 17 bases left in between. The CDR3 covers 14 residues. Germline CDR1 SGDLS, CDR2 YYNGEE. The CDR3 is CASSSAGNAYEQFF. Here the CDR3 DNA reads TGTGCCAGCAGTAGCGCCGGTAACGCGTATGAGCAGTTCTTC.

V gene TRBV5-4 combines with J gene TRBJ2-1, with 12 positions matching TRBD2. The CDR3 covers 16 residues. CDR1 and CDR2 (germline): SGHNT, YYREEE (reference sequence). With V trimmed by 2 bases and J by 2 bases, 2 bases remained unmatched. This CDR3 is CASSLSSGRAYNEQFF. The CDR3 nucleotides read TGTGCCAGCAGCTTATCTAGCGGGAGGGCCTACAATGAGCAGTTCTTC. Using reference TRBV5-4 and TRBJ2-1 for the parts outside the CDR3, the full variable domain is ETGVTQSPTHLIKTRGQQVTLRCSSQSGHNTVSWYQQALGQGPQFIFQYYREEENGRGNFPPRFSGLQFPNYSSELNVNALELDDSALYLCASSLSSGRAYNEQFFGPGTRLTVL.

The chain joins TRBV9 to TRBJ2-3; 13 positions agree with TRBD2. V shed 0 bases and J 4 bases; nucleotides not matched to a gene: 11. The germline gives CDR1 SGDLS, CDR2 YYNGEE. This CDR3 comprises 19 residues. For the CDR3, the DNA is TGTGCCAGCAGCGTAGATCCACTAGCGGGAGGGCCGTTTGCAGATACGCAGTATTTT. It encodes CASSVDPLAGGPFADTQYF.

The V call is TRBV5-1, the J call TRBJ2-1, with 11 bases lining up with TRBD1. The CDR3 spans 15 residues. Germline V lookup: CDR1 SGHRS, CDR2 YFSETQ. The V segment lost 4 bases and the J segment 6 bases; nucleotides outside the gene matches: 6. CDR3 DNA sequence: TGCGCCAGCAGCCCCGGACAGGGGGCTGTCAATGAGCAGTTCTTC. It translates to CASSPGQGAVNEQFF.

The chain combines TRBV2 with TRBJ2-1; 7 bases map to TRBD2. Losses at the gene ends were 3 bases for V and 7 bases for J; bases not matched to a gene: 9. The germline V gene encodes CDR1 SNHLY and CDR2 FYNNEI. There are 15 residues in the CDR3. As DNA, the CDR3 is TGTGCCAGCAGTGATTCCGGGACTACTGGTAATGAGCAGTTCTTC. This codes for CASSDSGTTGNEQFF.

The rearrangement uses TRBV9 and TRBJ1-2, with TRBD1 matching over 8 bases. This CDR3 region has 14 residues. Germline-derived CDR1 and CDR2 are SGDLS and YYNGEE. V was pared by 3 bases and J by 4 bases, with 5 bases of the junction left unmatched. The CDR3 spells CASSAGQALYGYTF. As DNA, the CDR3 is TGTGCCAGCAGCGCGGGACAGGCCCTCTATGGCTACACCTTC.